Following are 10 T cell receptor beta chains from one sample sequenced in a study of blood T cell repertoires in COVID-19. The method was immunoSEQ multiplex PCR; TCRdb's version includes in-frame clones alone and lacks a portion of them. The table has roughly 97,000 clones, less than 85% seen once; the top ten hold 7%. Sequencing was carried out using peripheral blood. Every receptor here comes from a man between 65 and 85 years old with acute or convalescent COVID-19.

V usage is TRBV19 and J usage is TRBJ1-6; 8 nucleotides line up with TRBD1. CDR1 and CDR2 (germline): LNHDA, SQIVND (reference sequence). V shed 4 bases and J 0 bases; nucleotides not matched to a gene: 8. The length of the CDR3 is 18 residues. The CDR3 nucleotides are TGTGCCAGTAGTACCGGGACAGGAGAGAGCTCCTATAATTCACCCCTCCACTTT. Encoded protein: CASSTGTGESSYNSPLHF.

V usage is TRBV11-3 and J usage is TRBJ1-6, with D hard to call. The CDR3 is 13 residues long. V was trimmed by 2 bases and J by 13 bases, leaving 12 bases between them. Per the germline V gene, CDR1 is SGHNT and CDR2 is YENEEA. CDR3 sequence: CASSLFNIAPLHF. The CDR3 nucleotides read TGTGCCAGCAGCTTATTTAACATTGCCCCCCTCCACTTT.

V gene TRBV29-1 combines with J gene TRBJ1-5; the D gene is possibly TRBD1 (5 bases). Trimming removed 4 bases at V and 3 bases at J, with 10 bases between. The CDR3 spans 13 residues. In germline, CDR1 is SQVTM, CDR2 ANQGSEA. CDR3 coding DNA: TGCAGCGTTGTGGAACAGGCCAATCAGCCCCAGCATTTT. Translated, it gives CSVVEQANQPQHF.

The genes are TRBV2 and TRBJ2-4; TRBD2 matches 8 bases. The germline V gene has CDR1 SNHLY and CDR2 FYNNEI. This CDR3 comprises 16 residues. V lost 6 bases to trimming and J lost 2 bases; unmatched junction nucleotides: 9. CDR3 loop: CASSPRGGRTKNIQYF. Written as DNA, the CDR3 is TGTGCCAGCAGCCCCCGGGGGGGGCGAACCAAAAACATTCAGTACTTC. Full variable domain (missing parts from reference TRBV2 and TRBJ2-4): EPEVTQTPSHQVTQMGQEVILRCVPISNHLYFYWYRQILGQKVEFLVSFYNNEISEKSEIFDDQFSVERPDGSNFTLKIRSTKLEDSAMYFCASSPRGGRTKNIQYFGAGTRLSVL.

This clone was observed a few times. The V gene is TRBV15, the J gene TRBJ2-3; maybe TRBD2 (5 bases). The germline CDR1 and CDR2 sequences are LNHNV and YYDKDF (reference sequence). The germline V and J ends were trimmed by 8 bases and 5 bases, with 14 bases remaining between them. This CDR3 contains 13 residues. The CDR3 DNA sequence: TGTGCCACCTTAGGACTCGACGAAGATACGCAGTATTTT. Its protein product is CATLGLDEDTQYF.

This chain joins TRBV5-1 and TRBJ2-5, with 9 bases lining up with TRBD1. CDR1 and CDR2 from the germline V gene are SGHRS and YFSETQ. This CDR3 is built from 14 residues. The V and J ends lost 5 bases and 2 bases, in that order; junction bases with no gene match: 4. The CDR3 is CASRQGAIQETQYF. The CDR3 coding sequence is TGCGCCAGCAGACAGGGGGCTATACAAGAGACCCAGTACTTC. Looking up the rest from reference TRBV5-1 and TRBJ2-5 gives the full variable domain: KAGVTQTPRYLIKTRGQQVTLSCSPISGHRSVSWYQQTPGQGLQFLFEYFSETQRNKGNFPGRFSGRQFSNSRSEMNVSTLELGDSALYLCASRQGAIQETQYFGPGTRLLVL.

V usage is TRBV19 and J usage is TRBJ1-4; 9 bases are shared with TRBD1. J lost 5 bases, V lost 5 bases, and 6 bases had no gene match. Germline lookup yields CDR1 LNHDA and CDR2 SQIVND (reference sequence). CDR3 length: 15 amino acids. The CDR3 protein is CASSRRDRENEKLFF. The CDR3, as DNA: TGTGCCAGTAGTCGGCGGGACAGGGAAAATGAAAAACTGTTTTTT.

The genes are TRBV6-5 and TRBJ2-7; a possible D gene is TRBD1 (6 bases). Trimming took 4 bases from V and 0 from J, leaving 10 bases between them. Germline CDR1 MNHEY, CDR2 SVGAGI. CDR3 size: 14 residues. The CDR3 coding sequence is TGTGCCAGCAGTTTCACAGGGATCTCCTACGAGCAGTACGTC. Residues: CASSFTGISYEQYV.

J is TRBJ1-3 and V is TRBV7-2; tentatively, D is TRBD1 (6 bases). Between the trimmed V and J ends, which lost 5 bases and 4 bases, there was a span of 15 bases. The germline gives CDR1 SGHTA, CDR2 FQGNSA. The CDR3 consists of 15 residues. CDR3 sequence reads: CASSHRTTGGNTIYF. The CDR3 DNA reads TGTGCCAGCAGCCACAGAACGACAGGAGGAAACACCATATATTTT.

In its sample, this clone was seen once. The V and J genes are TRBV25-1 and TRBJ2-7; D might be TRBD1 (6 bases). The ends were cut back, 6 bases at V and 5 bases at J, with 17 bases in the middle. This CDR3 is 14 amino acids long. Germline assignment: CDR1 MGHDK and CDR2 SYGVNS. This chain's CDR3 is CASSPDSSIHEQYF. For the CDR3, the DNA is TGTGCCAGCAGCCCGGACAGCTCCATCCACGAGCAGTACTTC.